A single sample gave rise to the 13 T cell receptor beta chains below, sequenced in a study of T cells after yellow fever vaccination. A single record per CDR3 protein comes from TCRdb applying MiXCR to the 5' RACE reads. Of approximately 150,000 distinct CDR3 sequences in the sample, approximately 6% were seen once. The sample was CD4+ T cells sorted from PBMCs, taken on the day of the first yellow fever vaccination. The receptors were sampled from a man between 18 and 29 years old who received the YFV17D yellow fever vaccine.

This clonotype occurred a few times. This chain links TRBV13 with TRBJ2-1; 8 bases map to TRBD2. V shed 5 bases and J 0 bases; nucleotides not matched to a gene: 9. This CDR3 spans 17 amino acids. CDR1 is PRHDT and CDR2 is FYEKMQ in the germline V gene (reference sequence). CDR3: CASSRPGGARSYNEQFF. For the CDR3, the DNA is TGTGCCAGCAGCCGGCCCGGGGGGGCCCGCTCCTACAATGAGCAGTTCTTC.

The chain is built from TRBV20-1 and TRBJ2-1; no firm D call. The V and J ends lost 5 bases and 6 bases respectively, with 14 bases between them. This CDR3 comprises 13 residues. The germline CDR1 and CDR2 sequences are DFQATT and SNEGSKA (reference sequence). CDR3 sequence: CSAPPSSVNEQFF. CDR3 sequence (DNA): TGCAGTGCTCCTCCCTCCAGCGTCAATGAGCAGTTCTTC.

At least ten counts were recorded for this clonotype. This chain links TRBV18 with TRBJ2-3; D gene uncertain. V was pared by 2 bases and J by 6 bases, with 3 bases between. CDR1 KGHSH and CDR2 LQKENI come from the germline V gene. The CDR3 runs to 11 residues. The CDR3 reads CASSPWDTQYF. The DNA of the CDR3 is TGTGCCAGCTCACCATGGGATACGCAGTATTTT.

This clonotype was observed at least ten times. This chain connects TRBV6-2 or TRBV6-3 to TRBJ2-2, with 8 nucleotides matching TRBD1. V dropped 5 bases and J dropped 4; count of bases not matched to a gene: 3. CDR1 and CDR2 from the germline V gene are MNHEY and SVGEGT. This CDR3 comprises 14 residues. Here the CDR3 reads CASSRQGSTGELFF. CDR3 nucleotides: TGTGCCAGCAGTAGACAGGGGTCCACCGGGGAGCTGTTTTTT.

This chain links TRBV4-3 with TRBJ2-5; D is undetermined. Trimming took off 5 bases at V and 2 bases at J, with 15 bases between the two ends. This CDR3 contains 15 residues. Germline CDR1 and CDR2: LGHNA and YSLEER. The CDR3: CASSFGTRIQETQYF. CDR3 sequence (DNA): TGCGCCAGCAGCTTTGGAACACGGATACAAGAGACCCAGTACTTC.

This clonotype showed up many times. The rearrangement joins TRBV3-1 to TRBJ2-5; D call uncertain. The germline V and J ends were trimmed by 1 base and 5 bases, with 5 bases remaining between them. CDR1 is LGHDT and CDR2 is YNNKEL in the germline V gene (reference sequence). This CDR3 has 12 amino acids. CDR3 sequence: CASSQVRETQYF. CDR3 sequence (DNA): TGTGCCAGCAGCCAAGTCAGGGAGACCCAGTACTTC.

This clonotype was seen repeatedly, ten times or more. The chain employs TRBV6-5 and TRBJ2-3; possible D gene TRBD2, 6 bases. Per germline, CDR1 MNHEY and CDR2 SVGAGI. Trimming left V 0 bases short and J 5 bases short, with 6 bases between. The CDR3 sequence is 13 residues long. CDR3 DNA sequence: TGTGCCAGCAGTTACTCCGGGGGAGATACGCAGTATTTT. Amino acid sequence: CASSYSGGDTQYF.

This clonotype was seen repeatedly, ten times or more. V is TRBV5-6 and J is TRBJ2-2; the match to TRBD1 covers 10 bases. There are 16 residues in the CDR3. Germline values: CDR1 SGHDT, CDR2 YYEEEE. V trimming: 2 bases; J trimming: 5 bases; junction bases outside the gene matches: 6. The CDR3 loop reads CASSFSGTGATGELFF. In DNA form, the CDR3 reads TGTGCCAGCAGCTTTTCCGGGACAGGGGCAACCGGGGAGCTGTTTTTT.

CDR3 DNA: TGTGCCAGCAGCCTGCCCATGGGGGAAAAACTGTTTTTT. Translation: CASSLPMGEKLFF. This chain links TRBV11-2 with TRBJ1-4; D not certain. The V and J ends lost 5 bases and 8 bases respectively, with 12 bases between them. This CDR3 has 13 amino acids. Germline V gene data show CDR1 as SGHAT and CDR2 as FQNNGV.

The chain joins TRBV7-8 to TRBJ2-3; TRBD2 matches 7 bases. CDR1 and CDR2 (germline): SGHVS, FQNEAQ. The CDR3 runs to 16 residues. The J segment lost 0 bases and the V segment lost 1 base, leaving 4 bases of the junction unmatched. CDR3 sequence (DNA): TGTGCCAGCAGCTTAGAATTAGCGGGCAGCACAGATACGCAGTATTTT. Its protein is CASSLELAGSTDTQYF.

This chain joins TRBV19 and TRBJ2-1, with TRBD2 matching 7 bases. Germline CDR1 and CDR2: LNHDA and SQIVND (reference sequence). This CDR3 region has 14 residues. V lost 3 bases to trimming and J lost 13 bases; unmatched junction nucleotides: 12. This CDR3 reads CASSMGGREISQFF. The CDR3 nucleotides are TGTGCCAGTAGTATGGGGGGGAGGGAAATTAGTCAGTTCTTC.

This clonotype was detected ten times or more. The V and J genes are TRBV5-6 and TRBJ1-1, with D unclear. The germline V gene has CDR1 SGHDT and CDR2 YYEEEE. The CDR3 length is 16 residues. V lost 4 bases, J lost 2 bases, and 18 bases lay in between. This chain's CDR3 is CASSRREGRTNTEAFF. The CDR3 region has the DNA TGTGCCAGCAGCCGGAGGGAGGGCCGTACAAACACTGAAGCTTTCTTT.

The chain recombines TRBV29-1 with TRBJ2-1; D is possibly TRBD1 or TRBD2 (6 bases each). V was cut by 5 bases and J by 1 base, with 9 bases left in between. CDR3 length: 13 residues. The germline V gene encodes CDR1 SQVTM and CDR2 ANQGSEA. CDR3 sequence: CSVRRGSYNEQFF. Here the CDR3 DNA reads TGCAGCGTTCGGAGGGGGTCCTACAATGAGCAGTTCTTC.